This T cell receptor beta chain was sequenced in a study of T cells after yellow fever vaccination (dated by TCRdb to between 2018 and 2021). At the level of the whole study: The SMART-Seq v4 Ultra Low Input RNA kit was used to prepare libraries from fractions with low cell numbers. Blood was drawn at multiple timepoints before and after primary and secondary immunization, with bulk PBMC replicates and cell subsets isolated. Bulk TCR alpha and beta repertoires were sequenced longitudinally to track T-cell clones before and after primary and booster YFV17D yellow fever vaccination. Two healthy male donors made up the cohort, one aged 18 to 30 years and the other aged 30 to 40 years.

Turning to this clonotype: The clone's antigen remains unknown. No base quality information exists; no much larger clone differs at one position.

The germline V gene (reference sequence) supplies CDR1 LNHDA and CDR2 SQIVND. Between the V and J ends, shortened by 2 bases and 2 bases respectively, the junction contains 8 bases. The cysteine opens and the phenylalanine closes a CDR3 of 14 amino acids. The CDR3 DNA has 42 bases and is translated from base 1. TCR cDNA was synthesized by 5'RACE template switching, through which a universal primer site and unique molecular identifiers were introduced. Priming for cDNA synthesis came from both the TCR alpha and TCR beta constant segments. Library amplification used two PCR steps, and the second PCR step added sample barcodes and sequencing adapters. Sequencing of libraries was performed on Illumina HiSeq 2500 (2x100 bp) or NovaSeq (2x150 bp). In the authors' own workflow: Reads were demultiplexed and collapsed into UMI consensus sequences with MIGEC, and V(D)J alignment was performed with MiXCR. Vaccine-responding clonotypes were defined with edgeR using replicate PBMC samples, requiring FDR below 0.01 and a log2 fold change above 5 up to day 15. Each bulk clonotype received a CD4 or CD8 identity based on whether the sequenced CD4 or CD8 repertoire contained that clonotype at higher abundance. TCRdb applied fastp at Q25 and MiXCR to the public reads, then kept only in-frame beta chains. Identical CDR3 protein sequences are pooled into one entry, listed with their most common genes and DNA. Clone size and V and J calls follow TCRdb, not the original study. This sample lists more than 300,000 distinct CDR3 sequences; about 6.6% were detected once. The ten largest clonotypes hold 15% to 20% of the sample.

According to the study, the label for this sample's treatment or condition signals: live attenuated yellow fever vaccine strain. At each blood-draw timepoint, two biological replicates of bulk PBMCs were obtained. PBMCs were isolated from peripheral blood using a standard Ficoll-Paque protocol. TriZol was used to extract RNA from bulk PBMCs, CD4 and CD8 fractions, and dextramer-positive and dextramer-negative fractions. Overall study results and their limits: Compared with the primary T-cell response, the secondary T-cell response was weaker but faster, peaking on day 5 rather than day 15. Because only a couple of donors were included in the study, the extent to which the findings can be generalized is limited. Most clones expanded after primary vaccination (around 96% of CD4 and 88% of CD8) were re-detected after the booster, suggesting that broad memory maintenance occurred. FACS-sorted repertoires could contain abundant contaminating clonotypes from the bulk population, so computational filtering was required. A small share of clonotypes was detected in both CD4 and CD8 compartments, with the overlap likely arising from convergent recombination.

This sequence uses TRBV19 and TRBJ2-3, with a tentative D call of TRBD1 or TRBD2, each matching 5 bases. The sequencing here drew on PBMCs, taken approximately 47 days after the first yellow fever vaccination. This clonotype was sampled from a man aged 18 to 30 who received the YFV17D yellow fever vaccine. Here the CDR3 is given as CASSIRDPTDTQYF. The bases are TGTGCCAGTAGTATAAGGGACCCCACAGATACGCAGTATTTT. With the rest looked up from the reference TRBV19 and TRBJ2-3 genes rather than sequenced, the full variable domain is DGGITQSPKYLFRKEGQNVTLSCEQNLNHDAMYWYRQDPGQGLRLIYYSQIVNDFQKGDIAEGYSVSREKKESFPLTVTSAQKNPTAFYLCASSIRDPTDTQYFGPGTRLTVL.